The sequence of this T cell receptor beta chain was determined in a study of beta chain features in type 1 diabetes. Study observations and caveats: All four CD4+ subsets of Type 1 diabetes patients contained TCRB CDR3s that were moderately but significantly shorter.

Points on this clone: Its cognate antigen is unknown.

TCRB transcripts that were expressed got sequenced, as all of the isolated RNA had been reverse transcribed. Produced via immunoSEQ multiplex PCR; TCRdb's table is partial and in-frame only. The top ten hold roughly 0.46% of the sample, which has about 190,000 clones, approximately 8.4% seen once. The sequence derives from a man younger than 30 with type 1 diabetes. The specimen sequenced was central memory CD4+ T cells from blood.

This CDR3 reads CAWRGDLRQGYTEAFF. CDR3 coding DNA: TGTGCCTGGAGGGGGGACCTTAGACAGGGGTACACTGAAGCTTTCTTT. This rearrangement joins TRBV30 to TRBJ1-1, with 8 bases that match TRBD1. Unmatched junction bases numbered 12, after V lost 3 bases and J lost 3 bases. The germline CDR1 and CDR2 sequences are GTSNPN and SVGIG (reference sequence). This CDR3 has 16 amino acids.